The 10 T cell receptor beta chains reported below all come from one sample, sequenced in a study of blood T cells in healthy people across ages. Through a sample-barcoded 5' primer and a J-beta primer mix, a second PCR was run for roughly 7 to 11 cycles. TCRdb reanalysed the 5' RACE reads using MiXCR and keeps one entry per CDR3 protein. The sample lists 1.8 million or so distinct CDR3 sequences; 30% to 40% were seen once. Material for sequencing was blood. These receptors originate from a human donor in good health.

The chain recombines TRBV7-3 with TRBJ1-2; possibly TRBD1 for D (6 bases). The germline V and J ends were trimmed by 0 bases and 0 bases, with 14 bases remaining between them. Germline values: CDR1 SGHTA, CDR2 FQGTGA. This CDR3 contains 17 residues. The CDR3 here is CASSLTPTTGSNYGYTF. The CDR3 bases are TGTGCCAGCAGCTTAACCCCCACGACAGGATCTAACTATGGCTACACCTTC. The complete variable domain, with remaining parts taken from reference TRBV7-3 and TRBJ1-2, reads GAGVSQTPSNKVTEKGKYVELRCDPISGHTALYWYRQSLGQGPEFLIYFQGTGAADDSGLPNDRFFAVRPEGSVSTLKIQRTERGDSAVYLCASSLTPTTGSNYGYTFGSGTRLTVV.

This clonotype was detected only a few times. The gene calls are TRBV27 and TRBJ1-1, with D perhaps TRBD1 (6 bases). The germline V and J ends were trimmed by 5 bases and 3 bases, with 13 bases remaining between them. The CDR3 is 14 residues long. Germline-derived CDR1 and CDR2 are MNHEY and SMNVEV (reference sequence). CDR3 DNA: TGTGCCAGCAGTCTTGGGACAAGGGACACTGAAGCTTTCTTT. Amino acid sequence: CASSLGTRDTEAFF.

In this sample, this clonotype turned up a few times. The V call is TRBV20-1, the J call TRBJ1-1, with no clear D. Germline CDR1 reads DFQATT; CDR2 reads SNEGSKA (reference sequence). V was cut by 1 base and J by 2 bases, with 14 bases left in between. The CDR3 covers 15 residues. The CDR3 protein is CSARGTGRLNTEAFF. In DNA, the CDR3 is TGCAGTGCTAGAGGGACCGGACGGCTAAACACTGAAGCTTTCTTT.

This chain links TRBV27 with TRBJ2-4, with D perhaps assigned TRBD1 or TRBD2 (5 bases each). The DNA matches TRBJ2-7 better at its end, which makes the J call doubtful. The germline CDR1 and CDR2 sequences are MNHEY and SMNVEV (reference sequence). The CDR3 is 15 amino acids. CDR3 region: CASATTGTFVDEQYF. In DNA, the CDR3 is TGTGCCAGCGCAACTACCGGGACCTTCGTAGACGAGCAGTACTTC.

There are a few counts of this clonotype. The chain employs TRBV28 and TRBJ2-1; 9 nucleotides match TRBD1. This CDR3 region has 15 residues. Germline V gives CDR1 MDHEN, CDR2 SYDVKM. V shed 5 bases, J shed 10 bases, and the junction held 12 bases outside the gene matches. The CDR3 region is CASSQPGQGDYEQFF. CDR3 DNA: TGTGCCAGCAGTCAACCGGGACAGGGCGACTACGAGCAGTTCTTC.

A few counts support this clonotype. This chain joins TRBV15 and TRBJ2-2; no clear D. This CDR3 comprises 15 residues. V gave up 0 bases and J gave up 3 bases, with 8 bases separating them. Germline V gene lookup returns CDR1 LNHNV and CDR2 YYDKDF (reference sequence). The CDR3 is CATSRDGLDTGELFF. Here the CDR3 DNA reads TGTGCCACCAGCAGAGATGGGTTGGACACCGGGGAGCTGTTTTTT.

The J gene is TRBJ2-7, the V gene TRBV7-2; D is unresolved. The CDR3 runs 12 residues. Germline V gives CDR1 SGHTA, CDR2 FQGNSA. With 5 bases removed from V and 3 bases from J, the gap between germline ends came to 8 bases. CDR3 nucleotide sequence: TGTGCCAGCAGCGTCCAGAGCTACGAGCAGTACTTC. It encodes CASSVQSYEQYF.

This clonotype has more than one count but fewer than ten. The rearrangement uses TRBV20-1 and TRBJ2-5, with TRBD1 identical over 10 bases. Germline loops: CDR1 DFQATT, CDR2 SNEGSKA (reference sequence). The V and J ends lost 7 bases and 5 bases, in that order; junction bases with no gene match: 7. The CDR3 length is 13 residues. CDR3 in amino acids: CSVPDRGLETQYF. Written as DNA, the CDR3 is TGCAGTGTTCCAGACAGGGGGCTGGAGACCCAGTACTTC.

The V gene is TRBV6-6, the J gene TRBJ2-1, with 8 bases lining up with TRBD2. Gene TRBJ2-7 matches the end of the DNA better, so the J call may be wrong. CDR1 and CDR2 (germline): MNHNY, SVGAGI (reference sequence). The CDR3 is 17 residues long. The CDR3 loop is CASSYLVGAGDHNEQYF. For the CDR3, the DNA is TGTGCCAGCAGTTACCTCGTAGGAGCGGGAGACCACAATGAGCAGTACTTC.

This chain links TRBV6-1 with TRBJ2-3; D possibly corresponds to TRBD1 (6 bases). Per the germline V gene, CDR1 is MNHNS and CDR2 is SASEGT. This CDR3 comprises 14 residues. With 1 base removed from V and 6 bases from J, the gap between germline ends came to 11 bases. CDR3 sequence reads: CASSEGTVLDTQYF. For the CDR3, the DNA is TGTGCCAGCAGTGAAGGGACAGTGTTGGATACGCAGTATTTT.